The 32 T cell receptor beta chains in this list originate from one sample, sequenced in a study of blood T cell repertoires in COVID-19. Produced via immunoSEQ multiplex PCR; TCRdb's table is partial and in-frame only. This table holds 110,000 to 150,000 clones, roughly 80% found once. Material: peripheral blood. The receptors were gathered from an older man who had recovered from COVID-19.

This sequence joins TRBV5-1 and TRBJ2-1; 10 bases are a match to TRBD2. V trimming: 4 bases; J trimming: 4 bases; junction bases outside the gene matches: 5. The germline gives CDR1 SGHRS, CDR2 YFSETQ. The CDR3 has 15 amino acids. In nucleotides, the CDR3 is TGCGCCAGCAGCCGAGGACTAGCGGATTACAATGAGCAGTTCTTC. Its translation: CASSRGLADYNEQFF.

The V call is TRBV1, the J call TRBJ1-3; the D call of TRBD1 is as the table states it, not checked on the DNA. TRBV1 is assigned pseudogene status. The CDR3 has 12 residues. As DNA, the CDR3 is TGCACCAGCAGCCAAGATGCATGGGCAGGGTATTTT. This gives the protein CTSSQDAWAGYF.

This clone was observed many times. This chain uses TRBV6-1 with TRBJ2-7, with D unclear. The CDR3 length is 14 residues. V was shortened by 1 base and J by 0 bases, with 7 bases between the two germline ends. The germline gives CDR1 MNHNS, CDR2 SASEGT. CDR3 nucleotide sequence: TGTGCCAGCAGTGAAGATCTTAGCTCCTACGAGCAGTACTTC. This translates into CASSEDLSSYEQYF.

The chain links TRBV10-2 to TRBJ2-5, with a tentative D call TRBD2 (5 bases). The CDR3 spans 12 residues. The ends were cut back, 5 bases at V and 7 bases at J, with 11 bases in the middle. Looked up from germline, CDR1 is WSHSY and CDR2 is SAAADI. The CDR3 spells CASSPIRGTQYF. Written as DNA, the CDR3 is TGCGCCAGCAGTCCAATCCGGGGGACCCAGTACTTC.

V and J are TRBV6-5 and TRBJ2-2, with 13 nucleotides matching TRBD2. V shed 2 bases, J shed 5 bases, and the junction held 2 bases outside the gene matches. This CDR3 has 16 residues. Germline-derived CDR1 and CDR2 are MNHEY and SVGAGI. The CDR3: CASSYPLAGGTGELFF. The DNA of the CDR3 is TGTGCCAGCAGTTACCCACTAGCGGGAGGGACCGGGGAGCTGTTTTTT.

A single count supports this clone. V is TRBV3-1 (or the pseudogene TRBV3-2) and J is TRBJ2-2, with 7 bases lining up with TRBD2. The CDR3 loop spans 15 amino acids. Trimming removed 4 bases from V and 3 bases from J; junction bases left unmatched: 5. Germline V CDR1 and CDR2: LGHDT, YNNKEL (reference sequence). In DNA, the CDR3 is TGTGCCAGCAGCCCGCCTAGCGGCTACACCGGGGAGCTGTTTTTT. It yields the protein CASSPPSGYTGELFF.

This clone has just a few counts. This chain connects TRBV11-3 to TRBJ2-1; D possibly corresponds to TRBD1 (6 bases). Between the trimmed V and J ends, which lost 0 bases and 9 bases, there was a span of 9 bases. Germline loops: CDR1 SGHNT, CDR2 YENEEA. The length of the CDR3 is 13 residues. The CDR3 sequence is CASSLETGSEQFF. For the CDR3, the DNA is TGTGCCAGCAGCTTAGAGACAGGCAGTGAGCAGTTCTTC.

CDR3 in amino acids: CASSRTGGGQPQHF. The DNA of the CDR3 is TGTGCCAGCAGCCGGACAGGGGGCGGACAGCCCCAGCATTTT. The chain recombines TRBV6-2 or TRBV6-3 with TRBJ1-5; 11 nucleotides line up with TRBD1. CDR1 and CDR2 (germline): MNHEY, SVGEGT. The V segment lost 6 bases and the J segment 7 bases; nucleotides outside the gene matches: 5. This CDR3 spans 14 amino acids.

The rearrangement links TRBV7-9 to TRBJ2-7, with 9 bases matching TRBD1. Trimming cost V 1 base and J 2 bases; bases outside gene matches: 3. The CDR3 has 15 residues. CDR1 and CDR2 from the germline V gene are SEHNR and FQNEAQ (reference sequence). CDR3 sequence: CASSLGDRDPYEQYF. CDR3 nucleotide sequence: TGTGCCAGCAGCTTAGGGGACAGGGATCCCTACGAGCAGTACTTC.

This clone was recorded a few times. This sequence joins TRBV12-2 and TRBJ2-3; the table's D call, TRBD2, has no DNA check behind it. TRBV12-2 is an annotated pseudogene. CDR3 length equals 14 residues. The CDR3 here is CASRSPGVTDTQYF. The CDR3 DNA sequence: TGTGCAAGTCGCTCGCCCGGGGTTACAGATACGCAGTATTTT.

This clone came up once. The V gene is TRBV24-1, the J gene TRBJ1-5, with a weak D call TRBD1 (5 bases). Germline CDR1 and CDR2: KGHDR and SFDVKD. The CDR3 runs 13 residues. Trimming took 6 bases from V and 8 from J, leaving 13 bases between them. CDR3 amino acids: CATSPSEGEPQHF. DNA for the CDR3: TGTGCCACCAGTCCCTCAGAAGGGGAGCCCCAGCATTTT.

This chain connects TRBV18 to TRBJ2-2, with 7 bases that match TRBD1. The V gene end was trimmed by 6 bases and the J gene end by 3 bases; junction bases not matched to a gene: 10. The CDR3 is made up of 16 amino acids. The germline V gene has CDR1 KGHSH and CDR2 LQKENI. The CDR3 DNA reads TGTGCCAGCTCCCCTTCAGGACAGGCCTACACCGGGGAGCTGTTTTTT. Its protein product is CASSPSGQAYTGELFF. Based on the CDR3 plus reference TRBV18 and TRBJ2-2, the full variable domain is NAGVMQNPRHLVRRRGQEARLRCSPMKGHSHVYWYRQLPEEGLKFMVYLQKENIIDESGMPKERFSAEFPKEGPSILRIQQVVRGDSAAYFCASSPSGQAYTGELFFGEGSRLTVL.

This clone has a handful of counts. This rearrangement joins TRBV9 to TRBJ2-3; 10 positions match TRBD2. The J segment lost 5 bases and the V segment lost 0 bases, leaving 9 bases of the junction unmatched. The CDR3 totals 17 residues. Germline values: CDR1 SGDLS, CDR2 YYNGEE. CDR3 sequence reads: CASSVEVSGRIGDTQYF. DNA of the CDR3: TGTGCCAGCAGCGTAGAGGTTAGCGGGAGGATCGGAGATACGCAGTATTTT. Looking up the rest from reference TRBV9 and TRBJ2-3 gives the full variable domain: DSGVTQTPKHLITATGQRVTLRCSPRSGDLSVYWYQQSLDQGLQFLIQYYNGEERAKGNILERFSAQQFPDLHSELNLSSLELGDSALYFCASSVEVSGRIGDTQYFGPGTRLTVL.

The rearrangement uses TRBV15 and TRBJ2-1, with 9 bases that match TRBD1. Trimming cost V 3 bases and J 5 bases; bases outside gene matches: 5. CDR3 length: 15 amino acids. Germline CDR1 reads LNHNV; CDR2 reads YYDKDF (reference sequence). This CDR3 is CATSSRDRDHNEQFF. For the CDR3, the DNA is TGTGCCACCAGCAGCCGGGACAGGGACCACAATGAGCAGTTCTTC.

The rearrangement joins TRBV9 to TRBJ2-7; 14 bases agree with TRBD2. The CDR3 is made up of 18 amino acids. Germline loops: CDR1 SGDLS, CDR2 YYNGEE. V dropped 4 bases and J dropped 1; count of bases not matched to a gene: 10. The CDR3 reads CASSFGLAGGRDSYEQYF. The DNA for the CDR3 is TGTGCCAGCAGCTTCGGACTAGCGGGAGGTCGCGATTCCTACGAGCAGTACTTC. Looking up the rest from reference TRBV9 and TRBJ2-7 gives the full variable domain: DSGVTQTPKHLITATGQRVTLRCSPRSGDLSVYWYQQSLDQGLQFLIQYYNGEERAKGNILERFSAQQFPDLHSELNLSSLELGDSALYFCASSFGLAGGRDSYEQYFGPGTRLTVT.

The rearrangement joins TRBV5-6 to TRBJ1-1; D call uncertain. CDR3 length: 15 residues. V was trimmed by 4 bases and J by 5 bases, leaving 18 bases between them. Germline V gene sequence: CDR1 SGHDT, CDR2 YYEEEE. The CDR3 nucleotides are TGTGCCAGCAGCCATCGTTCCGAGGTGGTAACTGAAGCTTTCTTT. Its translation is CASSHRSEVVTEAFF.

The chain uses TRBV3-1 (or the pseudogene TRBV3-2) and TRBJ2-2; 9 bases match TRBD2. V lost 3 bases, J lost 4 bases, and 6 bases stayed unmatched. This CDR3 region has 16 residues. CDR1 is LGHDT, CDR2 YNNKEL, per germline (reference sequence). CDR3 amino acids: CASSHFSGSGTGELFF. The CDR3 bases are TGTGCCAGCAGCCATTTTAGCGGGAGCGGCACCGGGGAGCTGTTTTTT.

The V call is TRBV24-1, the J call TRBJ2-3; the match to TRBD2 covers 10 bases. The CDR3 runs to 18 residues. CDR1 is KGHDR and CDR2 is SFDVKD in the germline V gene. V lost 5 bases, J lost 0 bases, and 10 bases stayed unmatched. The CDR3 is CATSGIRTSGNSTDTQYF. CDR3 nucleotides: TGTGCCACCAGTGGGATAAGGACTAGCGGCAATAGCACAGATACGCAGTATTTT.

This sequence joins TRBV4-1 and TRBJ1-3; D is unresolved. The CDR3 is 18 residues long. Germline V gene sequence: CDR1 MGHRA, CDR2 YSYEKL. The germline V and J ends were trimmed by 0 bases and 0 bases, with 15 bases remaining between them. CDR3: CASSQDSSHRSSGNTIYF. Here the CDR3 DNA reads TGCGCCAGCAGCCAAGATAGTAGCCACCGCTCCTCTGGAAACACCATATATTTT.

This clone was found once. The rearrangement joins TRBV11-2 to TRBJ1-4; the match to TRBD1 covers 8 bases. V lost 5 bases, J lost 7 bases, and 3 bases stayed unmatched. This CDR3 contains 13 residues. Germline assignment: CDR1 SGHAT and CDR2 FQNNGV. DNA for the CDR3: TGTGCCAGCAGCGTCGACAGGGGTGAAAAACTGTTTTTT. Amino acid sequence: CASSVDRGEKLFF.

The chain recombines TRBV28 with TRBJ2-3; maybe TRBD2 (6 bases). Deletions cut 3 bases from V and 3 bases from J, with 10 bases between. Germline V lookup: CDR1 MDHEN, CDR2 SYDVKM. This CDR3 region has 14 residues. Here the CDR3 reads CASSFISGTDTQYF. CDR3 nucleotides: TGTGCCAGCAGTTTTATCAGCGGGACAGATACGCAGTATTTT. The variable domain in full, with the rest retrieved from reference TRBV28 and TRBJ2-3, is DVKVTQSSRYLVKRTGEKVFLECVQDMDHENMFWYRQDPGLGLRLIYFSYDVKMKEKGDIPEGYSVSREKKERFSLILESASTNQTSMYLCASSFISGTDTQYFGPGTRLTVL.

This sequence joins TRBV18 and TRBJ1-1; D call uncertain. Germline V gene lookup returns CDR1 KGHSH and CDR2 LQKENI. This CDR3 is 12 amino acids long. V was cut by 3 bases and J by 7 bases, with 9 bases left in between. Here the CDR3 reads CASSPAGGEAFF. DNA of the CDR3: TGTGCCAGCTCACCGGCTGGCGGTGAAGCTTTCTTT.

This clone was seen a few times. The chain has TRBV6-1 and TRBJ1-4; 10 nucleotides align to TRBD1. V trimming: 2 bases; J trimming: 7 bases; junction bases outside the gene matches: 7. In germline, CDR1 is MNHNS, CDR2 SASEGT. This CDR3 region has 16 residues. The CDR3: CASSEWRQGAGEKLFF. CDR3 coding DNA: TGTGCCAGCAGTGAATGGAGACAGGGGGCGGGTGAAAAACTGTTTTTT.

This chain joins TRBV7-9 and TRBJ1-5; 8 nucleotides align to TRBD1. After removal of 1 base from V and 6 bases from J, the junction contained 2 bases not matched to a gene. This CDR3 has 14 residues. Looked up from germline, CDR1 is SEHNR and CDR2 is FQNEAQ (reference sequence). The CDR3 DNA follows: TGTGCCAGCAGCTTAGGGACAGGGTTTCAGCCCCAGCATTTT. Translation gives CASSLGTGFQPQHF.

The chain uses TRBV28 and TRBJ2-1; maybe TRBD1 (6 bases). Germline assignment: CDR1 MDHEN and CDR2 SYDVKM. The CDR3 has 14 amino acids. Trimming took off 4 bases at V and 4 bases at J, with 11 bases between the two ends. CDR3 in DNA: TGTGCCAGCAGTTCCCCTGGACAGTACAATGAGCAGTTCTTC. Translated, it gives CASSSPGQYNEQFF.

The chain couples TRBV4-1 to TRBJ2-7; 15 positions agree with TRBD2. Germline V gene sequence: CDR1 MGHRA, CDR2 YSYEKL. This CDR3 is 19 amino acids long. Losses at the gene ends were 4 bases for V and 4 bases for J; bases not matched to a gene: 14. In nucleotides, the CDR3 is TGCGCCAGCAGCCGCTTTGGACTAGCGGGAGGGCCAAGTCGGTACGAGCAGTACTTC. This translates into CASSRFGLAGGPSRYEQYF.

This chain uses TRBV6-5 with TRBJ1-1, with 7 bases that match TRBD1. The germline V gene encodes CDR1 MNHEY and CDR2 SVGAGI. J gave up 7 bases and V 6 bases, and 8 bases lay outside the gene matches. The CDR3 covers 13 residues. CDR3 residues: CASSLNRDSEAFF. CDR3 bases: TGTGCCAGCAGCCTTAACCGGGACAGTGAAGCTTTCTTT.

This clone was counted many times. This chain joins TRBV5-6 and TRBJ2-7, with 7 bases fitting TRBD1. Unmatched junction bases numbered 5, after V lost 4 bases and J lost 1 base. The germline gives CDR1 SGHDT, CDR2 YYEEEE. The CDR3 runs to 14 residues. The CDR3 region is CASSGRDSSYEQYF. As DNA, the CDR3 is TGTGCCAGCAGCGGCCGGGACAGTTCCTACGAGCAGTACTTC.

V usage is TRBV2 and J usage is TRBJ2-3; a weak D match, TRBD2 (6 bases). The CDR3 is 14 residues long. Trimming took 6 bases from V and 2 from J, leaving 12 bases between them. Germline-derived CDR1 and CDR2 are SNHLY and FYNNEI. The CDR3 DNA reads TGTGCCAGCAGAACCGGGACTTACACAGATACGCAGTATTTT. Its protein product is CASRTGTYTDTQYF. Looking up the rest from reference TRBV2 and TRBJ2-3 gives the full variable domain: EPEVTQTPSHQVTQMGQEVILRCVPISNHLYFYWYRQILGQKVEFLVSFYNNEISEKSEIFDDQFSVERPDGSNFTLKIRSTKLEDSAMYFCASRTGTYTDTQYFGPGTRLTVL.

This chain uses TRBV20-1 with TRBJ2-4; TRBD1 aligns across 8 bases. The CDR3 loop spans 13 amino acids. Germline CDR1 reads DFQATT; CDR2 reads SNEGSKA (reference sequence). V lost 3 bases to trimming and J lost 8 bases; unmatched junction nucleotides: 6. Here the CDR3 DNA reads TGCAGTGCTAGTCAGGGGGCCAGGGACATTCAGTACTTC. The encoded protein is CSASQGARDIQYF.

The CDR3 nucleotides read TGTGCCAGCAGTTACGGGACAGGGAATGAAAAACTGTTTTTT. Amino acids: CASSYGTGNEKLFF. This chain connects TRBV6-2 or TRBV6-3 to TRBJ1-4; the match to TRBD1 covers 9 bases. The CDR3 consists of 14 residues. V trimming: 2 bases; J trimming: 5 bases; junction bases outside the gene matches: 0. Looked up from germline, CDR1 is MNHEY and CDR2 is SVGEGT.

The chain couples TRBV4-2 to TRBJ2-1, with D maybe TRBD2 (6 bases). The ends were cut back, 4 bases at V and 16 bases at J, with 29 bases in the middle. The length of the CDR3 is 16 residues. From germline, CDR1 is LGHNA and CDR2 YNFKEQ. In DNA, the CDR3 is TGTGCCAGCAGCCCACGTACAACTAGCCAGGAGGGTGGCGTTTTCTTC. It codes for CASSPRTTSQEGGVFF.